Sequencing of this TCR beta chain was carried out in a study of blood T cell repertoires in COVID-19. Looking at the study overall: Whether acute or convalescent, the COVID-19 samples came from the United States, Italy and Spain.

Method: immunoSEQ multiplex PCR; TCRdb's copy keeps in-frame clones and lacks some. The repertoire includes 100,000 to 150,000 clones, about 83% of them detected once, and 5.5% to 6% sits in the top ten. This CDR3 contains 14 residues. With 5 bases clipped from V and 5 bases from J, the junction kept 9 bases outside the gene matches. Germline V gene sequence: CDR1 LGHDT, CDR2 YNNKEL (reference sequence). Sequenced sample: peripheral blood. This rearrangement joins TRBV3-1 (or the pseudogene TRBV3-2) to TRBJ2-7; the match to TRBD2 covers 7 bases. This clonotype originated in a man of 80 years or more with active or convalescent COVID-19. The CDR3 coding sequence is TGTGCCAGCAGCGGGAGGGGCGCAAGGGACGAGCAGTACTTC. Translating it yields CASSGRGARDEQYF.